These 27 T cell receptor beta chains were sequenced from one sample in a study of T cells in Graves' hyperthyroidism and ophthalmopathy. Amplification of TCR beta CDR3 regions was performed using RNA transcripts as template. First-round RT-PCR targeting the TCR CDR3 was performed with the HTBI primer set. TCRdb itself ran the multiplex PCR reads through MiXCR, one entry per CDR3 protein. The sample consists of almost 350,000 distinct CDR3 sequences, 15% to 20% of them appearing once. Sequenced: blood. These receptors were taken from a woman between 35 and 50 years old with Graves' ophthalmopathy.

This clonotype rates as medium-sized. CDR3 region: CASSPTGDYGYTF. CDR3 nucleotides: TGTGCCAGCAGTCCGACAGGGGACTATGGCTACACCTTC. The gene calls are TRBV6-5 and TRBJ1-2, with 8 bases that match TRBD1. Germline CDR1 is MNHEY and CDR2 is SVGAGI. Trimming at V came to 5 bases and at J to 3 bases, leaving 2 bases not matched to a gene. This CDR3 contains 13 residues.

This clonotype was recorded at least ten times. The rearrangement joins TRBV7-8 to TRBJ2-7; 10 nucleotides line up with TRBD1. The CDR3 contains 16 residues. The germline V gene has CDR1 SGHVS and CDR2 FQNEAQ. V gave up 5 bases and J gave up 3 bases; unmatched junction bases: 10. CDR3 sequence reads: CASSTHRGQGFYEQYF. DNA of the CDR3: TGTGCCAGCAGCACCCACCGGGGACAGGGGTTCTACGAGCAGTACTTC.

Points on this clonotype: Germline is not matched at one junction end, which may reflect a read error. V is TRBV19 and J is TRBJ1-5; TRBD1 agrees at 7 bases. The CDR3 totals 15 residues. CDR1 is LNHDA and CDR2 is SQIVND in the germline V gene (reference sequence). DNA for the CDR3: TGTGCCAGTAGTGATTCGGAGACAGGGAGTCAGCCCCAGCTTTTT. Translated, it gives CASSDSETGSQPQLF.

In this sample, this clonotype turned up many times. The rearrangement joins TRBV12-3 or TRBV12-4 to TRBJ2-1; no clear D. V gave up 3 bases and J gave up 0 bases, with 12 bases separating them. The CDR3 is 16 residues long. CDR3 nucleotide sequence: TGTGCCAGCAGTTTGGTGCGGATTGGCTCCTACAATGAGCAGTTCTTC. Translated, it gives CASSLVRIGSYNEQFF.

Here the CDR3 reads CASSDLTSQETQYF. As DNA, the CDR3 is TGTGCCAGCAGTGATTTAACATCCCAAGAGACCCAGTACTTC. The V call is TRBV2, the J call TRBJ2-5; D gene ambiguous. From germline, CDR1 is SNHLY and CDR2 FYNNEI. The CDR3 length is 14 residues. V was pared by 3 bases and J by 1 base, with 9 bases between.

This clonotype was recorded many times. The chain links TRBV6-1 to TRBJ1-3; D call uncertain. Germline V CDR1 and CDR2: MNHNS, SASEGT. This CDR3 has 14 amino acids. Trimming pared 3 bases from V and 9 bases from J, leaving 15 bases between. The CDR3 is CASSDGRSGVTIYF. The DNA of the CDR3 is TGTGCCAGCAGTGATGGTCGCTCCGGGGTCACCATATATTTT.

This clonotype was seen many times. The V call is TRBV6-1, the J call TRBJ1-2; 9 nucleotides line up with TRBD1. The CDR3 extends over 16 amino acids. Trimming cost V 0 bases and J 3 bases; bases outside gene matches: 5. Germline V lookup: CDR1 MNHNS, CDR2 SASEGT. The CDR3 nucleotides are TGTGCCAGCAGTGAAGCGGGGACAGGGAGGCACTATGGCTACACCTTC. It codes for CASSEAGTGRHYGYTF.

The genes are TRBV28 and TRBJ2-5, with a possible D match to TRBD1 (5 bases). The CDR3 runs to 14 residues. V dropped 3 bases and J dropped 2 bases, with 10 bases sitting between them. From germline, CDR1 is MDHEN and CDR2 SYDVKM. The CDR3 reads CASSFLDRQETQYF. The CDR3 DNA is TGTGCCAGCAGTTTCCTTGACAGACAAGAGACCCAGTACTTC.

This clonotype was found many times. The chain uses TRBV5-1 and TRBJ1-5; D call uncertain. CDR1 is SGHRS and CDR2 is YFSETQ in the germline V gene. The CDR3 is 15 residues long. The V end lost 5 bases, the J end lost 0 bases, and 12 bases lay between the germline ends. The DNA for the CDR3 is TGCGCCAGCAGAACGGACGGTAATAGCAATCAGCCCCAGCATTTT. Translation gives CASRTDGNSNQPQHF.

This clonotype was observed at least ten times. V and J are TRBV19 and TRBJ1-5; D remains ambiguous. CDR1 is LNHDA and CDR2 is SQIVND in the germline V gene (reference sequence). With 6 bases removed from V and 4 bases from J, the gap between germline ends came to 13 bases. The CDR3 loop spans 14 amino acids. The CDR3, as DNA: TGTGCCAGTAGCCTGAGGGCTCGTAATCAGCCCCAGCATTTT. Its translation is CASSLRARNQPQHF.

This clonotype appeared many times. The chain uses TRBV5-1 and TRBJ1-1; 8 bases line up with TRBD1. The junction had 7 bases not matched to a gene; V was cut back by 4 bases and J by 2 bases. Germline assignment: CDR1 SGHRS and CDR2 YFSETQ. The CDR3 runs to 15 residues. CDR3 residues: CASSTRTGFNTEAFF. The DNA of the CDR3 is TGCGCCAGCAGCACCAGGACAGGGTTCAACACTGAAGCTTTCTTT.

This clonotype was seen a single time. A much larger clone differs from this one at a single base, so this may be a read error. V is TRBV6-1 and J is TRBJ1-6, with 7 bases identical to TRBD1. This CDR3 region has 16 residues. The V gene end was trimmed by 5 bases and the J gene end by 6 bases; junction bases not matched to a gene: 10. Per germline, CDR1 MNHNS and CDR2 SASEGT. CDR3 residues: CASSHIGDSRNSPLHF. The DNA for the CDR3 is TGTGCCAGCAGTCATATCGGGGACAGCCGTAATTCACCCCTCCACTTT.

Ten or more counts support this clonotype. The CDR3: CASRQSDEQYF. The DNA for the CDR3 is TGTGCCAGCAGGCAGTCGGACGAGCAGTACTTC. V and J are TRBV6-5 and TRBJ2-7; no clear D gene. The germline V gene encodes CDR1 MNHEY and CDR2 SVGAGI. CDR3 length equals 11 residues. Deletions cut 6 bases from V and 5 bases from J, with 8 bases between.

J is TRBJ2-2 and V is TRBV6-2 or TRBV6-3; no reliable D call. With 3 bases removed from V and 4 bases from J, the gap between germline ends came to 12 bases. This CDR3 is 15 amino acids long. Looked up from germline, CDR1 is MNHEY and CDR2 is SVGEGT. The chain's CDR3 is CASSYSSYLTGELFF. The CDR3 DNA sequence: TGTGCCAGCAGTTATTCTTCGTATCTCACCGGGGAGCTGTTTTTT.

This clonotype appeared many times. The gene calls are TRBV6-1 and TRBJ2-7; TRBD1 aligns across 7 bases. The ends lost 2 bases at V and 3 bases at J; junction bases unmatched: 10. The length of the CDR3 is 16 residues. CDR1 and CDR2 (germline): MNHNS, SASEGT. The CDR3 region is CASSELTGFGYYEQYF. As DNA, the CDR3 is TGTGCCAGCAGTGAATTGACAGGGTTTGGCTACTACGAGCAGTACTTC.

The chain joins TRBV24-1 to TRBJ2-2, with D possibly called TRBD1 or TRBD2 (5 bases each). The CDR3 covers 16 residues. CDR1 KGHDR and CDR2 SFDVKD come from the germline V gene. V was clipped by 4 bases and J by 4 bases, with 15 bases between them. This chain's CDR3 is CATSETGAPGTGELFF. CDR3 DNA sequence: TGTGCCACCAGTGAAACCGGGGCCCCGGGCACCGGGGAGCTGTTTTTT.

Regarding this clonotype: Possible read error: a much larger clone is one base away. The rearrangement links TRBV29-1 to TRBJ1-1; D gene unclear. Germline V lookup: CDR1 SQVTM, CDR2 ANQGSEA. The CDR3 extends over 11 amino acids. V lost 0 bases and J 7 bases, leaving 6 bases between the germline ends. CDR3 bases: TGCAGCGTTGAAGATCACAATGAAGCTTTCTTT. It specifies CSVEDHNEAFF. Full variable domain (outside the CDR3, taken from reference TRBV29-1 and TRBJ1-1): SAVISQKPSRDICQRGTSLTIQCQVDSQVTMMFWYRQQPGQSLTLIATANQGSEATYESGFVIDKFPISRPNLTFSTLTVSNMSPEDSSIYLCSVEDHNEAFFGQGTRLTVV.

In this sample, this clonotype turned up many times. The rearrangement links TRBV6-1 to TRBJ2-7; TRBD2 might be the D (5 bases). CDR1 MNHNS and CDR2 SASEGT come from the germline V gene. Trimming pared 3 bases from V and 3 bases from J, leaving 9 bases between. This CDR3 has 13 amino acids. The DNA of the CDR3 is TGTGCCAGCAGTGATACTAGTTTCTACGAGCAGTACTTC. As protein: CASSDTSFYEQYF.

At least ten counts were recorded for this clonotype. The CDR3 spells CSVATSQGFYGYTF. Written as DNA, the CDR3 is TGCAGCGTCGCTACCTCACAGGGGTTCTATGGCTACACCTTC. The chain employs TRBV29-1 and TRBJ1-2, with TRBD1 matching 7 bases. V was clipped by 6 bases and J by 4 bases; unmatched bases: 11. CDR3 length: 14 residues. Germline lookup yields CDR1 SQVTM and CDR2 ANQGSEA.

At least ten counts were recorded for this clonotype. The chain links TRBV6-5 to TRBJ1-1; no clear D gene. The CDR3 runs to 11 residues. Germline values: CDR1 MNHEY, CDR2 SVGAGI. Trimming left V 2 bases short and J 8 bases short, with 6 bases between. The DNA of the CDR3 is TGTGCCAGCAGTTACACAGACGAAGCTTTCTTT. It codes for CASSYTDEAFF.

The sample holds many counts of this clonotype. The gene calls are TRBV19 and TRBJ1-5, with 9 bases that match TRBD1. CDR1 is LNHDA and CDR2 is SQIVND in the germline V gene (reference sequence). This CDR3 is 15 amino acids long. After removal of 6 bases from V and 6 bases from J, the junction contained 9 bases not matched to a gene. The CDR3 is CASRGVTGGGQPQHF. In DNA form, the CDR3 reads TGTGCCAGTAGAGGGGTTACAGGGGGCGGTCAGCCCCAGCATTTT.

There are a few counts of this clonotype. V gene TRBV19 combines with J gene TRBJ1-4; 10 bases match TRBD1. CDR1 is LNHDA and CDR2 is SQIVND in the germline V gene (reference sequence). With V trimmed by 4 bases and J by 7 bases, 6 bases remained unmatched. The CDR3 extends over 15 amino acids. The CDR3 DNA is TGTGCCAGTAGTAAGGGACAGGGGATCGGTGAAAAACTGTTTTTT. Its protein product is CASSKGQGIGEKLFF.

The sample holds one count of this clonotype. This chain joins TRBV20-1 and TRBJ2-5; 12 nucleotides line up with TRBD2. The V gene end was trimmed by 5 bases and the J gene end by 5 bases; junction bases not matched to a gene: 15. Germline lookup yields CDR1 DFQATT and CDR2 SNEGSKA (reference sequence). CDR3 length equals 17 residues. CDR3 sequence (DNA): TGCAGTGCTCTCCCTTACGCAACTAGCGGGAGGTGGGAGACCCAGTACTTC. Protein: CSALPYATSGRWETQYF.

This clonotype has a count of ten or more. The chain carries TRBV30 and TRBJ1-1; no reliable D call. The CDR3 sequence is 12 residues long. The V gene's germline CDR1 is GTSNPN and CDR2 SVGIG (reference sequence). V dropped 5 bases and J dropped 1 base, with 8 bases sitting between them. This chain's CDR3 is CAWGRQNTEAFF. The CDR3 nucleotides read TGTGCCTGGGGACGGCAGAACACTGAAGCTTTCTTT.

This clonotype was detected ten times or more. The chain employs TRBV7-9 and TRBJ2-7; 11 bases are shared with TRBD2. There are 14 residues in the CDR3. In germline, CDR1 is SEHNR, CDR2 FQNEAQ (reference sequence). J gave up 9 bases and V 2 bases, and 6 bases lay outside the gene matches. CDR3 sequence reads: CASSLSSGRVRQYF. The CDR3, as DNA: TGTGCCAGCAGCTTAAGTAGCGGGAGGGTGAGGCAGTACTTC.

This clonotype appeared many times. The chain uses TRBV6-5 and TRBJ2-7; TRBD1 or TRBD2 may be the D gene (5 bases each). The CDR3 extends over 15 amino acids. Germline CDR1 MNHEY, CDR2 SVGAGI. Deletions cut 2 bases from V and 7 bases from J, with 18 bases between. CDR3 region: CASSYLGDMDLEQYF. In nucleotides, the CDR3 is TGTGCCAGCAGTTACCTGGGGGATATGGACTTGGAGCAGTACTTC.

In its sample, this clonotype was seen many times. One end of the junction fails to match germline, which may point to a read error. The chain links TRBV6-1 to TRBJ2-7, with TRBD1 matching over 10 bases. Looked up from germline, CDR1 is MNHNS and CDR2 is SASEGT. The CDR3 contains 15 residues. This CDR3 is CASSELADRGGGRDF. The CDR3 region has the DNA TGTGCCAGCAGTGAACTAGCGGACAGGGGGGGTGGACGAGACTTC.